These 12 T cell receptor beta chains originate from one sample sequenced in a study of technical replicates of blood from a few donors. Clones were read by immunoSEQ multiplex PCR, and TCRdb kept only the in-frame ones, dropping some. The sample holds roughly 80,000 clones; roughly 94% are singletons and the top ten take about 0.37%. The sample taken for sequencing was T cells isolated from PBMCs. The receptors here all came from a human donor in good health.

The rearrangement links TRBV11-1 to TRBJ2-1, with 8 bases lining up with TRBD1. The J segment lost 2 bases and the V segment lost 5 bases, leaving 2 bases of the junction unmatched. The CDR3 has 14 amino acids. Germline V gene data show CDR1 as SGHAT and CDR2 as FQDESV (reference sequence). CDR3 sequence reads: CASSKDRAYNEQFF. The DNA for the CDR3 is TGTGCCAGCAGCAAGGACAGGGCCTACAATGAGCAGTTCTTC.

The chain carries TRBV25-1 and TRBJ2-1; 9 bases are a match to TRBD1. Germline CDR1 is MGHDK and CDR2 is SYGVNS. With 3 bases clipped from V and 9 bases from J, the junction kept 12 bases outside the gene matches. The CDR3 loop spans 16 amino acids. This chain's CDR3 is CASSDWDREKIAEQFF. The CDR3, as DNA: TGTGCCAGCAGTGATTGGGACAGGGAAAAAATTGCTGAGCAGTTCTTC.

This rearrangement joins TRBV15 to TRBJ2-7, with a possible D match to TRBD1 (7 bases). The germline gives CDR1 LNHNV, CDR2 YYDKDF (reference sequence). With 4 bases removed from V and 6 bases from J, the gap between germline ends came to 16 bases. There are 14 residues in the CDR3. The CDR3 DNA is TGTGCCACCAGCACCGACAGGGAGGCCTCCGAGCAGTACTTC. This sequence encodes CATSTDREASEQYF.

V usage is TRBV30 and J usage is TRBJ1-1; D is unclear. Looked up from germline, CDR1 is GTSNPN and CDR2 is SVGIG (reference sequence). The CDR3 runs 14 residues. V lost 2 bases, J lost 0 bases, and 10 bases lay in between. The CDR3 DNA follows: TGTGCCTGGAGTCGAGATAGCTTGAACACTGAAGCTTTCTTT. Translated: CAWSRDSLNTEAFF.

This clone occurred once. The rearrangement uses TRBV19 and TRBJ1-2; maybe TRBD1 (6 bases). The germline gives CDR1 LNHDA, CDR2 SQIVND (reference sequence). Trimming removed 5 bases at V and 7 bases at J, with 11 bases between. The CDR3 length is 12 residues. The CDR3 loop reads CASSAPGAGYTF. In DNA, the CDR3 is TGTGCCAGTAGTGCACCAGGGGCTGGCTACACCTTC.

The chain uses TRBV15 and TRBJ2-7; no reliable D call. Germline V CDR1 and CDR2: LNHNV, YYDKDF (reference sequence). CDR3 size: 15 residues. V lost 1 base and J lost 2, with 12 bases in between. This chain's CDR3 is CATSRVSGGTYEQYF. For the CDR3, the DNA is TGTGCCACCAGCAGAGTAAGTGGCGGAACCTACGAGCAGTACTTC.

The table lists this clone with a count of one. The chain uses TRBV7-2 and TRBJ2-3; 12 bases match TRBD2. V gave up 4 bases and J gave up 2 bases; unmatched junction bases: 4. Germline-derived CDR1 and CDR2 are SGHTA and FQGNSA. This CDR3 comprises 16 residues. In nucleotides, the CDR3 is TGTGCCAGCAGCTCAGGACTAGCGGGATACACAGATACGCAGTATTTT. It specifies CASSSGLAGYTDTQYF.

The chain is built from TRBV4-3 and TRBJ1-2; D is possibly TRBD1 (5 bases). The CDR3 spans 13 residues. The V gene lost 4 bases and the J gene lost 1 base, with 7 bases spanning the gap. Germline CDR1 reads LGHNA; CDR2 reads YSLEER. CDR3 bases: TGCGCCAGCAGCCCTGACAGTAACTATGGCTACACCTTC. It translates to CASSPDSNYGYTF.

The CDR3 nucleotides are TGTGCCAGCAGTGAGGGGCACGGGTATGGCTACACCTTC. Amino acids: CASSEGHGYGYTF. The V and J genes are TRBV6-1 and TRBJ1-2; perhaps TRBD1 as D (5 bases). Germline assignment: CDR1 MNHNS and CDR2 SASEGT. CDR3 length: 13 residues. V lost 3 bases and J 5 bases, leaving 10 bases between the germline ends.

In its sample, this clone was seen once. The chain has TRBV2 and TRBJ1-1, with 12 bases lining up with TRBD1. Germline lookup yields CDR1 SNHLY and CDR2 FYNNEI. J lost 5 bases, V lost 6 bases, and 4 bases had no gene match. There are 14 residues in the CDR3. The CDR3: CASRGQGARTEAFF. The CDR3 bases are TGTGCCAGCAGGGGACAGGGGGCGCGTACTGAAGCTTTCTTT.

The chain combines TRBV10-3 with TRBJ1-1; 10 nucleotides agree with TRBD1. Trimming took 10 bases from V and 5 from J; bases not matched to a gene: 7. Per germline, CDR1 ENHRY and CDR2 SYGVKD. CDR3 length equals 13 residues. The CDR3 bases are TGTGCCACAACCGGGACAGGGGAGACTGAAGCTTTCTTT. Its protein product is CATTGTGETEAFF.

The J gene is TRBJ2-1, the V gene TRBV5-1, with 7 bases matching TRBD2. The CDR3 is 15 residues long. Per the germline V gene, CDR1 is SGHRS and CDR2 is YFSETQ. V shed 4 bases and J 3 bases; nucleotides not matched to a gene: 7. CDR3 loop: CASSPAGVHYNEQFF. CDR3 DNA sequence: TGCGCCAGCAGCCCGGCGGGAGTACACTACAATGAGCAGTTCTTC.